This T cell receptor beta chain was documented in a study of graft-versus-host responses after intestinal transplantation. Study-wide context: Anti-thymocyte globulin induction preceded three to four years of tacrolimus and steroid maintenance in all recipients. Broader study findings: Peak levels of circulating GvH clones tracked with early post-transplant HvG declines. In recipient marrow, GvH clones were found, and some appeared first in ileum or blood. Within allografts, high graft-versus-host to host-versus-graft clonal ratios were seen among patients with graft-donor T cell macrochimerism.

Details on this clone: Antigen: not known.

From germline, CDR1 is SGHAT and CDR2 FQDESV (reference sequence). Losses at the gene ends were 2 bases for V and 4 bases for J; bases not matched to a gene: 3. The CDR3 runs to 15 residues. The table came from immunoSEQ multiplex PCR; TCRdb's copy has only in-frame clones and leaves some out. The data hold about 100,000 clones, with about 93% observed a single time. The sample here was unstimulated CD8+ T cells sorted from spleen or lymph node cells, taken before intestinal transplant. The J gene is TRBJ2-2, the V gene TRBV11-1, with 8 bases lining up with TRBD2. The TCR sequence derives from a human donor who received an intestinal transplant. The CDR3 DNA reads TGTGCCAGCAGCTTATACGGGAGGGGCACCGGGGAGCTGTTTTTT. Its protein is CASSLYGRGTGELFF.